This T cell receptor beta chain was observed in a study of T cell responses to AZD1222 COVID-19 vaccine. Broader study findings: The study identified only a handful of AZD1222 recipients as seropositive at baseline.

Samples with a second dose at about 4 or about 12 weeks were pooled together. On this clone itself: Its specificity is not known.

TCRdb's table, derived via immunoSEQ multiplex PCR, lists solely in-frame clones and lacks some. The table includes approximately 160,000 clones, just over 90% detected once. Between the trimmed V and J ends, which lost 5 bases and 4 bases, there was a span of 9 bases. Germline V CDR1 and CDR2: SEHNR, FQNEAQ (reference sequence). CDR3 length: 13 amino acids. The V call is TRBV7-9, the J call TRBJ1-5; D uncertain. The sequences come from peripheral blood, collected 28 days after the second AZD1222 dose. This clonotype was obtained from an adult who received the AZD1222 COVID-19 vaccine. In nucleotides, the CDR3 is TGTGCCAGCAGCGCCAGCCTAAATCAGCCCCAGCATTTT. As protein: CASSASLNQPQHF.